Described below is a single T cell receptor (beta chain) sequence and its context. This clonotype was seen at least ten times. It lacks a known antigen. No base quality values were provided; no much bigger clone lies one nucleotide off. After removal of 2 bases from V and 8 bases from J, the junction retains 8 bases not matched to a gene. Including the terminal cysteine and phenylalanine, the CDR3 comprises 15 residues. The DNA shown is the 45-base CDR3, in frame from base 1. This record comes from a study of regulatory T cells in long-lasting Graves disease (dated by TCRdb to the early 2020s). In the study overall: Antithyroid drugs had been taken for less than 3 months by newly diagnosed Graves' disease patients. Persistent Graves' disease patients were compared with newly diagnosed Graves' disease patients by peripheral blood TCR sequencing and RNA sequencing. A total of 35 or so samples were covered by TCR sequencing, comprising approximately 13 persistent and roughly 20 newly diagnosed Graves' disease patients. The study took place in China and was registered as a clinical trial. The investigation overall reported the following: TRBV28, TRBJ1-2 and TRBJ2-5 were preferentially used in persistent disease, while TRBV20-1 and TRBJ2-1 were favored in newly diagnosed disease. Persistent patients shared more public clonotypes among themselves (around 2,800) than newly diagnosed patients did (about 900). Compared with newly diagnosed patients, persistent Graves' disease patients had lower TCR Shannon entropy and fewer highly expanded clones, which suggests clonal expansion. The authors acknowledged the small sample size as a limitation that may reduce accuracy. Sequencing and analysis were restricted to the TCR beta chain. Peripheral blood alone was examined, since thyroid tissue, which constituted the primary lesion, could not be accessed.

Preparation of the library involved multiplex PCR. Instrument on record: Illumina HiSeq 4000. iRepertoire HTBI primers and Arm-PCR amplification of CDR3 regions were used to construct TCR beta libraries. Gel purification was performed on PCR products prior to sequencing. The paper's data handling went like this. Across samples, about 63 TRBV and over 11 TRBJ segments were identified and used for gene usage analysis of CDR3 amino acid clonotypes. Filtered high-quality paired reads were merged into contigs using COPE and FqMerger. BLAST was used to align contigs to the IMGT TRBV, TRBD and TRBJ reference genes, and CDR3 was defined following IMGT. Any clonotype with a frequency above 0.1% was classified as a highly expanded clone. Shannon entropy was used to measure repertoire diversity, and the Gini coefficient was used to measure V-J evenness. Public clonotypes were defined as clonotypes shared by more than one individual. TCRdb trimmed the raw reads at Q25, called clones with MiXCR and kept productive beta chains. Merged by CDR3 protein, the rows form single entries marked with the most common genes and DNA. The authors' filters were not applied to this entry. In all, the sample holds roughly 420,000 distinct CDR3 sequences, and 15% to 20% of those were seen once. Around 23% of the sample lies in the top ten.

The time point label of this sample denotes: newly diagnosed GD, antithyroid drugs for less than 3 months. For both TCR sequencing and RNA sequencing, RNA was extracted from PBMCs using TRIzol. The diagnosis of Graves' disease was made according to American Thyroid Association guidelines. Patients were recruited from an endocrinology department in Xi'an, China. Each patient gave 7.5 to 10 milliliters of peripheral blood, collected in an EDTA anticoagulant tube. Ficoll Paque Plus density gradient separation was used to isolate PBMCs, and no further T cell sorting was performed. RNA quality was checked with an Agilent 2100 Bioanalyzer and agarose gel, and concentration with a NanoDrop 2000. These data are also associated with another study on T cells in Graves' hyperthyroidism and ophthalmopathy. The second publication reports: Stable Graves' hyperthyroidism was defined as no progression to ophthalmopathy during 18 months of follow-up. Hyperthyroidism patients were newly diagnosed, with disease duration under 2 months, and aged 18 to 65 years. Any patient with an uncontrolled infection, another autoimmune disease, pregnancy or lactation was excluded. Clinical symptoms, serum thyroxine and TRAb, thyroid ultrasound, and orbital computed tomography formed the basis for the diagnoses. For the first round of RT-PCR on the TCR CDR3, the HTBI primer set was used together with the Qiagen OneStep RT-PCR kit. Most expanded thyroid clonotypes (frequency above 0.001) were also detected in blood, suggesting blood repertoires may reflect thyroid immune responses. A 13 V-J signature model separated ophthalmopathy from stable hyperthyroidism, with just over 85% sensitivity and 81% to 83% specificity in cross-validation and 80%/75% in testing. In validation, the model predicted progression to ophthalmopathy with approximately 70% sensitivity and around 72% specificity, a median of around 6.6 months before onset. A discovery cohort of about 96 patients, fewer than 50 with Graves' ophthalmopathy and fewer than 65 with stable Graves' hyperthyroidism, was used to find distinguishing TCR V-J signatures. Whether ophthalmopathy could be predicted prospectively was tested in an independent validation cohort made up of under 20 hyperthyroidism patients plus 17 patients who later progressed to ophthalmopathy. The 90 to 100 discovery patients were randomly divided into training and test sets at a 7:3 ratio. In addition, the study compared T-cell repertoires in thyroid tissue and in blood from five or six Graves' hyperthyroidism patients. After sampling, hyperthyroidism patients received methimazole starting at 30 mg daily, and ophthalmopathy patients received high-dose intravenous methylprednisolone. Libraries were constructed in a second round of multiplex PCR, after which size selection and purification were carried out. Sequencing of the libraries was done on an Illumina HiSeq2000 using paired-end 100 bp reads. SOAPnuke was used to process the raw data, removing reads that contained adapters or uncalled bases, had a mean Phred below 15, or lacked an exact match to the constant primer or identifier. High-quality paired reads were merged with COPE v1.2.5, and unique nucleotide sequences were defined as clonotypes. MiTCR v1.1 was used to align clonotypes to the IMGT TRBV, TRBD and TRBJ reference segments. Only V-J combinations with frequency above 0.0001, covering 99% to 99.2% of repertoires, were analysed. A TCS score was defined as the ratio of F50 (clonal expansion) to E x V (chaos), with BLOSUM62-based TCRdist applied between CDR3 peptides within each V-J. Welch's t-statistics and random forest reduced just over 500 V-J features to about 13, which were used in a naive Bayes classifier (R e1071). No statistical method was used to set the sample size in advance, and investigators knew the group allocation. According to the paper, TCR Vbeta CDR3 sequencing was carried out on approximately 140 peripheral blood samples, which came from 40 to 45 ophthalmopathy, 75 or so hyperthyroidism and roughly 17 progressor patients.

Here the chain combines TRBV12-3 or TRBV12-4 and TRBJ2-1; 8 nucleotides in the junction match TRBD2. The sequencing used peripheral blood mononuclear cells (PBMCs), collected at new diagnosis, from a patient treated with antithyroid drugs. The source of this sequence is a woman between 18 and 30 years old with Graves disease. Donor details come from another sample of the same person, matched by shared clones. This receptor carries the CDR3 CASSLIGREPDEQFF. The DNA sequence is as follows: TGTGCCAGCAGTTTAATCGGGAGGGAGCCTGATGAGCAGTTCTTC.